Listed here are 26 T cell receptor beta chains from one sample, sequenced in a study of T cell changes during pregnancy in multiple sclerosis. TCRdb's copy holds only in-frame clones and misses some; the assay was immunoSEQ multiplex PCR. There are tens of thousands of clones in the sample; about nine tenths occur only once, and 0.43% lies in the top ten. Sample: CD4+ T cells from peripheral blood mononuclear cells, taken before pregnancy. These receptors were obtained from a female donor with multiple sclerosis, enrolled in a pregnancy study.

Only a few counts were recorded for this clone. The chain couples TRBV9 to TRBJ2-7, with 8 nucleotides matching TRBD1. The CDR3 runs 14 residues. Germline V CDR1 and CDR2: SGDLS, YYNGEE. The V segment lost 3 bases and the J segment 6 bases; nucleotides outside the gene matches: 8. CDR3 amino acids: CASSGGQGGGEQYF. The CDR3 nucleotides read TGTGCCAGCAGCGGCGGACAGGGCGGAGGCGAGCAGTACTTC.

A note on this clone: Other DNA sequences from this sample encode an identical CDR3 as well. This rearrangement joins TRBV7-3 to TRBJ1-1, with D maybe TRBD1 (5 bases). The germline V gene encodes CDR1 SGHTA and CDR2 FQGTGA. The CDR3 is made up of 13 amino acids. V lost 5 bases and J lost 2, with 9 bases in between. The CDR3 loop is CASSPGQNTEAFF. The CDR3 DNA is TGTGCCAGCAGCCCAGGACAAAACACTGAAGCTTTCTTT.

The chain links TRBV7-9 to TRBJ2-2; TRBD1 matches at 11 bases. The CDR3 is 16 amino acids. Germline lookup yields CDR1 SEHNR and CDR2 FQNEAQ (reference sequence). Germline trimming cut 4 bases from V and 3 bases from J; bases unmatched to any gene: 4. CDR3 in amino acids: CASSSGTGGYTGELFF. CDR3 nucleotide sequence: TGTGCCAGCAGCTCCGGGACAGGGGGATACACCGGGGAGCTGTTTTTT.

The CDR3 bases are TGTGCCAGCAGGTCACCGGGACAGGGTCATGAAAAACTGTTTTTT. This translates into CASRSPGQGHEKLFF. The chain is built from TRBV28 and TRBJ1-4; 9 nucleotides align to TRBD1. CDR1 is MDHEN, CDR2 SYDVKM, per germline. The junction had 8 bases not matched to a gene; V was cut back by 6 bases and J by 6 bases. The CDR3 sequence is 15 residues long.

This chain uses TRBV29-1 with TRBJ2-1, with a tentative D call TRBD2 (6 bases). V was clipped by 1 base and J by 0 bases, with 13 bases between them. The germline V gene has CDR1 SQVTM and CDR2 ANQGSEA. The CDR3 sequence is 16 residues long. The CDR3 sequence is CSVEGLWGDSYNEQFF. The CDR3 coding sequence is TGCAGCGTTGAAGGTTTATGGGGGGACTCCTACAATGAGCAGTTCTTC.

The chain combines TRBV7-7 with TRBJ2-5, with D perhaps TRBD2 (5 bases). V lost 5 bases to trimming and J lost 5 bases, with 15 bases between them. The CDR3 has 14 residues. Per germline, CDR1 SSHAT and CDR2 FNYEAQ (reference sequence). The CDR3 nucleotides read TGTGCCAGCAGCCCTGGGAGCTCGCCGGAGACCCAGTACTTC. Translating gives CASSPGSSPETQYF.

The count of this clone is one. CDR3 bases: TGTGCCAGCAGTTTCAGGGGGCTGACTGGAAACACCATATATTTT. Protein: CASSFRGLTGNTIYF. This chain joins TRBV27 and TRBJ1-3; TRBD1 matches 8 bases. Germline V gene data show CDR1 as MNHEY and CDR2 as SMNVEV (reference sequence). The CDR3 covers 15 residues. The V and J ends lost 3 bases and 2 bases, in that order; junction bases with no gene match: 3.

The rearrangement joins TRBV6-5 to TRBJ1-5; a weak D match, TRBD1 (5 bases). This CDR3 comprises 15 residues. Trimming left V 0 bases short and J 5 bases short, with 11 bases between. Germline assignment: CDR1 MNHEY and CDR2 SVGAGI. This CDR3 is CASSYSSGSHQPQHF. The CDR3 DNA is TGTGCCAGCAGTTACTCATCAGGGTCCCATCAGCCCCAGCATTTT.

The J gene is TRBJ2-6, the V gene TRBV18, with 12 nucleotides matching TRBD2. Germline V gives CDR1 KGHSH, CDR2 LQKENI. The CDR3 is 18 residues long. V shed 6 bases, J shed 0 bases, and the junction held 6 bases outside the gene matches. CDR3 residues: CASSQLAGGLSGANVLTF. The CDR3, as DNA: TGTGCCAGCTCTCAACTAGCGGGGGGTCTCTCTGGGGCCAACGTCCTGACTTTC.

The chain is built from TRBV6-1 and TRBJ2-7, with 8 bases aligning to TRBD2. V was pared by 5 bases and J by 2 bases, with 8 bases of the junction left unmatched. Germline V gene lookup returns CDR1 MNHNS and CDR2 SASEGT. The CDR3 has 15 residues. Here the CDR3 reads CASSRAGARPYEQYF. The CDR3 coding sequence is TGTGCCAGCAGTCGAGCGGGGGCCCGCCCCTACGAGCAGTACTTC.

The chain recombines TRBV6-1 with TRBJ1-5, with a weak D call TRBD1 (5 bases). CDR1 is MNHNS and CDR2 is SASEGT in the germline V gene. The V gene lost 4 bases and the J gene lost 1 base, with 8 bases spanning the gap. This CDR3 spans 14 amino acids. The DNA of the CDR3 is TGTGCCAGCAGTGCTTACAGGAGCAATCAGCCCCAGCATTTT. This translates into CASSAYRSNQPQHF.

This clone was found a few times. The gene calls are TRBV19 and TRBJ2-1, with TRBD2 identical over 8 bases. Germline assignment: CDR1 LNHDA and CDR2 SQIVND (reference sequence). The trim removed 4 bases at V and 8 bases at J, leaving 10 bases unmatched. The CDR3 length is 15 residues. For the CDR3, the DNA is TGTGCCAGTAGTAAGAAGGGACTAGAGGGGGATGAGCAGTTCTTC. This translates into CASSKKGLEGDEQFF.

The J gene is TRBJ2-2, the V gene TRBV11-3, with 13 bases aligning to TRBD2. The CDR3 is made up of 19 amino acids. CDR1 is SGHNT and CDR2 is YENEEA in the germline V gene. Trimming took 0 bases from V and 4 from J; bases not matched to a gene: 8. The CDR3 spells CASSLESLAGGPITGELFF. CDR3 nucleotide sequence: TGTGCCAGCAGCTTAGAGTCACTAGCGGGGGGGCCGATCACCGGGGAGCTGTTTTTT.

The sample holds a few counts of this clone. V and J are TRBV20-1 and TRBJ1-1, with D maybe TRBD1 (5 bases). The CDR3 runs to 10 residues. Between the trimmed V and J ends, which lost 2 bases and 10 bases, there was a span of 8 bases. The germline CDR1 and CDR2 sequences are DFQATT and SNEGSKA (reference sequence). In DNA, the CDR3 is TGCAGTGCTAGATGGGGGGGAGCTTTCTTT. As protein: CSARWGGAFF.

This clone was seen only once. The V call is TRBV7-9, the J call TRBJ1-5; D not resolved. The CDR3 totals 13 residues. Trimming pared 5 bases from V and 5 bases from J, leaving 10 bases between. The germline V gene encodes CDR1 SEHNR and CDR2 FQNEAQ (reference sequence). CDR3 amino acids: CASSPTSYQPQHF. CDR3 in DNA: TGTGCCAGCAGCCCTACTAGTTATCAGCCCCAGCATTTT.

This clone was seen just once. This chain uses TRBV2 with TRBJ2-5, with D tentatively TRBD2 (5 bases). From germline, CDR1 is SNHLY and CDR2 FYNNEI. The CDR3 loop spans 13 amino acids. The V end lost 2 bases, the J end lost 3 bases, and 7 bases lay between the germline ends. The CDR3 loop is CASSEWTEETQYF. The CDR3 region has the DNA TGTGCCAGCAGTGAATGGACTGAAGAGACCCAGTACTTC.

The chain combines TRBV2 with TRBJ1-6; a possible D gene is TRBD1 (5 bases). The CDR3 runs 13 residues. The V gene lost 7 bases and the J gene lost 8 bases, with 12 bases spanning the gap. CDR1 and CDR2 (germline): SNHLY, FYNNEI. Here the CDR3 reads CASKQTGDSPLHF. The CDR3 nucleotides are TGTGCCAGCAAACAAACAGGCGATTCACCCCTCCACTTT.

The rearrangement links TRBV5-1 to TRBJ2-5; tentatively, D is TRBD2 (6 bases). The V and J ends lost 7 bases and 2 bases respectively, with 21 bases between them. The CDR3 contains 16 residues. CDR1 is SGHRS, CDR2 YFSETQ, per germline. Written as DNA, the CDR3 is TGCGCCAGCCCAAACCCGACTAGAATTGGTCAAGAGACCCAGTACTTC. It specifies CASPNPTRIGQETQYF.

The V gene is TRBV11-3, the J gene TRBJ2-5, with D maybe TRBD2 (6 bases). Germline CDR1 reads SGHNT; CDR2 reads YENEEA. The CDR3 contains 16 residues. The V end lost 1 base, the J end lost 5 bases, and 17 bases lay between the germline ends. The CDR3 DNA reads as TGTGCCAGCAGCTTAGGGGCGCGGGCAGGGAGGGAGACCCAGTACTTC. Residues: CASSLGARAGRETQYF.

The chain couples TRBV4-3 to TRBJ2-7; 8 bases map to TRBD2. The germline V gene encodes CDR1 LGHNA and CDR2 YSLEER. The CDR3 runs to 16 residues. Trimming cost V 0 bases and J 2 bases; bases outside gene matches: 6. The CDR3 coding sequence is TGCGCCAGCAGCCAAGATCCGACGGGGGGGGCCTACGAGCAGTACTTC. Protein product: CASSQDPTGGAYEQYF.

The genes are TRBV7-2 and TRBJ2-6; TRBD2 is a possible D gene (6 bases). V shed 2 bases and J shed 0 bases, with 8 bases lying between them. Per germline, CDR1 SGHTA and CDR2 FQGNSA. The CDR3 sequence is 16 residues long. The CDR3 bases are TGTGCCAGCAGCTTACGCGGGGACTCTGGGGCCAACGTCCTGACTTTC. This translates into CASSLRGDSGANVLTF.

This sequence joins TRBV4-1 and TRBJ2-5, with 7 bases identical to TRBD2. CDR1 is MGHRA and CDR2 is YSYEKL in the germline V gene. Trimming cost V 0 bases and J 5 bases; bases outside gene matches: 9. This CDR3 spans 16 amino acids. CDR3 in amino acids: CASSQDREGRGETQYF. The CDR3, as DNA: TGCGCCAGCAGCCAAGACAGGGAGGGCCGCGGGGAGACCCAGTACTTC.

The genes are TRBV5-1 and TRBJ2-4; D gene uncertain. CDR3 length: 15 residues. CDR1 and CDR2 from the germline V gene are SGHRS and YFSETQ. The ends were cut back, 3 bases at V and 0 bases at J, with 10 bases in the middle. CDR3 nucleotides: TGCGCCAGCAGCTCGGAGATGGGAGCCAAAAACATTCAGTACTTC. Translated: CASSSEMGAKNIQYF. Using reference TRBV5-1 and TRBJ2-4 for the parts outside the CDR3, the full variable domain is KAGVTQTPRYLIKTRGQQVTLSCSPISGHRSVSWYQQTPGQGLQFLFEYFSETQRNKGNFPGRFSGRQFSNSRSEMNVSTLELGDSALYLCASSSEMGAKNIQYFGAGTRLSVL.

The rearrangement uses TRBV6-6 and TRBJ2-3, with a weak D call TRBD2 (6 bases). The V end was cut by 2 bases, the J end by 1 base, with 13 bases between. The CDR3 has 16 amino acids. The germline CDR1 and CDR2 sequences are MNHNY and SVGAGI (reference sequence). CDR3 sequence reads: CASSYDLASRTDTQYF. CDR3 nucleotides: TGTGCCAGCAGTTACGACCTAGCGAGTCGCACAGATACGCAGTATTTT.

This rearrangement joins TRBV15 to TRBJ2-7; TRBD2 might be the D (6 bases). Trimming removed 1 base at V and 7 bases at J, with 17 bases between. Germline V gives CDR1 LNHNV, CDR2 YYDKDF (reference sequence). The length of the CDR3 is 15 residues. CDR3 DNA sequence: TGTGCCACCAGCAGAGCTGGTAGCGGACGTGGTGAGCAGTACTTC. Translating gives CATSRAGSGRGEQYF.

The chain is built from TRBV6-1 and TRBJ1-1; D gene unclear. The CDR3 is 13 residues long. The V and J ends lost 2 bases and 6 bases respectively, with 10 bases between them. Germline lookup yields CDR1 MNHNS and CDR2 SASEGT. The CDR3 DNA is TGTGCCAGCAGTGAATCAGGTCGAGCTGAAGCTTTCTTT. Residues: CASSESGRAEAFF.